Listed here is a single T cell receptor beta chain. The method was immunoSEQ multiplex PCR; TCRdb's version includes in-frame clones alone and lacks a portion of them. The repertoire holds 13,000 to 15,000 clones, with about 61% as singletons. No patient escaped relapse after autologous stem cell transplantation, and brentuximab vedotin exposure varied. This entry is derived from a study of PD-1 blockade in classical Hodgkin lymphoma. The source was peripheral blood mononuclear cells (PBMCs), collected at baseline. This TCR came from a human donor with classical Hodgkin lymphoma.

The CDR3 region is CASSQDREETQYF. The DNA of the CDR3 is TGCGCCAGCAGCCAAGACAGGGAAGAGACCCAGTACTTC. The chain combines TRBV4-1 with TRBJ2-5; D might be TRBD1 (5 bases). Trimming left V 0 bases short and J 3 bases short, with 5 bases between. Per the germline V gene, CDR1 is MGHRA and CDR2 is YSYEKL. The CDR3 totals 13 residues.